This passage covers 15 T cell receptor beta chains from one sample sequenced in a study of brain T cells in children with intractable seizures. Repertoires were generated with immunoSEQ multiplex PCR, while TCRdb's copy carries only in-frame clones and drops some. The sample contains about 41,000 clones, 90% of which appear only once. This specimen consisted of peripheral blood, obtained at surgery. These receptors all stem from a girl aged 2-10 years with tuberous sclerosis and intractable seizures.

The CDR3 DNA is TGTGCCAGCAGGGGCAGGGTGAGCAATCAGCCCCAGCATTTT. Translated, it gives CASRGRVSNQPQHF. The chain uses TRBV5-8 and TRBJ1-5, with D maybe TRBD1 (5 bases). CDR3 length equals 14 residues. Trimming left V 5 bases short and J 1 base short, with 10 bases between. Germline CDR1 reads SGHTS; CDR2 reads YDEGEE. Using reference TRBV5-8 and TRBJ1-5 for the parts outside the CDR3, the full variable domain is EAGVTQSPTHLIKTRGQQATLRCSPISGHTSVYWYQQALGLGLQFLLWYDEGEERNRGNFPPRFSGRQFPNYSSELNVNALELEDSALYLCASRGRVSNQPQHFGDGTRLSIL.

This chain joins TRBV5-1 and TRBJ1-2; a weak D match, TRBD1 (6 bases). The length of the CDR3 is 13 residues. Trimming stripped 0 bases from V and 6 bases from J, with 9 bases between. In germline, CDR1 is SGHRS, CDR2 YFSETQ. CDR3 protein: CASSLEPGDGYTF. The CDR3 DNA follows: TGCGCCAGCAGCTTGGAGCCAGGGGATGGCTACACCTTC.

The CDR3 DNA follows: TGCGCCAGCAGCCCTAGGACGCATACAACTAATGAAAAACTGTTTTTT. This sequence encodes CASSPRTHTTNEKLFF. J is TRBJ1-4 and V is TRBV5-1, with D uncertain. CDR1 is SGHRS and CDR2 is YFSETQ in the germline V gene. Trimming removed 4 bases at V and 0 bases at J, with 13 bases between. This CDR3 spans 16 amino acids.

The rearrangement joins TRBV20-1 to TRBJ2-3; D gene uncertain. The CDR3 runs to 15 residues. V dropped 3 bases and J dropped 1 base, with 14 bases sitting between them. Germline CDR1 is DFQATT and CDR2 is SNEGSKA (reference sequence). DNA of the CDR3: TGCAGTGCTAGTGAACTCAGGCACGGCACAGATACGCAGTATTTT. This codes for CSASELRHGTDTQYF.

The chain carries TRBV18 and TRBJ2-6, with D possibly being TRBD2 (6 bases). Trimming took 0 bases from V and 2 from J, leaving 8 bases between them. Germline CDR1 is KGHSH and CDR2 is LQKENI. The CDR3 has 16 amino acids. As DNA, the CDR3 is TGTGCCAGCTCACCACCGGGAGGCGCTGGGGCCAACGTCCTGACTTTC. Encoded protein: CASSPPGGAGANVLTF.

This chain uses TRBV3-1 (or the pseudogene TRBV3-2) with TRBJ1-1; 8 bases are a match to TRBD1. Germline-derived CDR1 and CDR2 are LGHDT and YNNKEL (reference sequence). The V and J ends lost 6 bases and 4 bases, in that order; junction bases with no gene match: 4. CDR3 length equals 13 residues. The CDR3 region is CASRTGAVTEAFF. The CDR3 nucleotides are TGTGCCAGCAGGACAGGGGCGGTCACTGAAGCTTTCTTT.

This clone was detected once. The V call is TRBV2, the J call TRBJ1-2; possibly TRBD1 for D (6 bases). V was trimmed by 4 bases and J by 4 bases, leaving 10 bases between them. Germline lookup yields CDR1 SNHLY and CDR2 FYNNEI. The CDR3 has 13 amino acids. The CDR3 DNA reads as TGTGCCAGCAGTGGTGGCAGGGGCTATGGCTACACCTTC. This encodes CASSGGRGYGYTF.

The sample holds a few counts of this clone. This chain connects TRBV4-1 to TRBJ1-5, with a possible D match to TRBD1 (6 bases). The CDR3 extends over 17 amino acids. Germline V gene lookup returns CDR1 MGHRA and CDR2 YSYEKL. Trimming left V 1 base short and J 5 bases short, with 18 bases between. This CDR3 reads CASSQGLQGSGHQPQHF. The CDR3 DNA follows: TGCGCCAGCAGCCAAGGACTACAGGGCTCAGGCCATCAGCCCCAGCATTTT.

The CDR3 reads CASSQRIGLVGGAKNEQFF. For the CDR3, the DNA is TGCGCCAGCAGCCAAAGAATCGGGTTGGTGGGGGGCGCTAAGAATGAGCAGTTCTTC. The rearrangement joins TRBV4-1 to TRBJ2-1, with D possibly called TRBD1 or TRBD2 (6 bases each). With 2 bases removed from V and 7 bases from J, the gap between germline ends came to 27 bases. This CDR3 comprises 19 residues. The V gene's germline CDR1 is MGHRA and CDR2 YSYEKL.

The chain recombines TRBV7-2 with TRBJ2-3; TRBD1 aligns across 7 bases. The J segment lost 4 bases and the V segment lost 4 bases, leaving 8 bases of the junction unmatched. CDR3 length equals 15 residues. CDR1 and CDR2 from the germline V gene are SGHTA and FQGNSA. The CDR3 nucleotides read TGTGCCAGCAGCTCTCGACAGGGTGCTGCAGATACGCAGTATTTT. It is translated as CASSSRQGAADTQYF.

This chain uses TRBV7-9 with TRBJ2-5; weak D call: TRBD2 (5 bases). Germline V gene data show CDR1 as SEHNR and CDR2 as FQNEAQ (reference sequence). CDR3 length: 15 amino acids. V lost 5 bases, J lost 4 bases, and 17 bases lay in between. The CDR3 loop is CASSHSIGVGETQYF. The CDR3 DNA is TGTGCCAGCAGCCACTCAATCGGGGTGGGAGAGACCCAGTACTTC.

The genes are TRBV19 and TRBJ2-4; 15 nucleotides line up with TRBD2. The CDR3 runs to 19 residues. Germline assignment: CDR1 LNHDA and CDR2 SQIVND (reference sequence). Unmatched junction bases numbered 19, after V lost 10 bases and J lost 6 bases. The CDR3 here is CATTLGVPGLAGGINIQYF. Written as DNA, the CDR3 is TGTGCCACCACCCTGGGCGTCCCAGGACTAGCGGGGGGGATAAACATTCAGTACTTC.

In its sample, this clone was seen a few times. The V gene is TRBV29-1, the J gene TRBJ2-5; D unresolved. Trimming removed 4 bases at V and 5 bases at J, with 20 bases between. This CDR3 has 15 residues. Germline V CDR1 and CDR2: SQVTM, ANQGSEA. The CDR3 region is CSVVTSATLRETQYF. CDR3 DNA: TGCAGCGTTGTGACCTCAGCCACACTACGGGAGACCCAGTACTTC.

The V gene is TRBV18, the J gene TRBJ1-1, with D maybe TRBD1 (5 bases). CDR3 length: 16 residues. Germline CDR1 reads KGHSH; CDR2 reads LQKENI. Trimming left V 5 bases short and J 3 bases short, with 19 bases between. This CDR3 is CASSKTGSRAYTEAFF. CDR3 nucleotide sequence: TGTGCCAGCTCAAAAACAGGTAGTCGCGCGTACACTGAAGCTTTCTTT.

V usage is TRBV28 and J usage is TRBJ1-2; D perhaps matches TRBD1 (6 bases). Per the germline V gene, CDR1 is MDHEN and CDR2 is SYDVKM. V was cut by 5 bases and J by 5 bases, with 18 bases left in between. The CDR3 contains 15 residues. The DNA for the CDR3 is TGTGCCAGCAGTGCCAGGGGACAATCCTTATATGGCTACACCTTC. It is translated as CASSARGQSLYGYTF.